A single sample is the source of the 22 T cell receptor beta chains below, sequenced in a study of radiation and T cells in renal cell carcinoma. Sample time point: blood 2 weeks post-SBRT. The treatment is: 15 Gy SBRT to primary tumor, nephrectomy 4 weeks later. This table comes from immunoSEQ multiplex PCR, and its TCRdb copy is limited to in-frame clones, with some not included. The sample holds almost 50,000 clones; 80% are singletons and the top ten take around 31%. Sequences were derived from blood, sampled from a patient whose treatment included radiotherapy and nephrectomy. These receptors came from a woman between 65 and 79 years old with renal cell carcinoma.

The J gene is TRBJ2-3, the V gene TRBV19; the D is unclear. V was trimmed by 4 bases and J by 0 bases, leaving 11 bases between them. The germline V gene encodes CDR1 LNHDA and CDR2 SQIVND (reference sequence). This CDR3 is 15 amino acids long. CDR3 DNA: TGTGCCAGTAGTACAACAGCTACTAGCACAGATACGCAGTATTTT. It encodes CASSTTATSTDTQYF.

This chain joins TRBV4-2 and TRBJ2-1, with 11 bases matching TRBD2. The CDR3 consists of 16 residues. Looked up from germline, CDR1 is LGHNA and CDR2 is YNFKEQ. Trimming at V came to 1 base and at J to 5 bases, leaving 4 bases not matched to a gene. The CDR3 DNA reads TGTGCCAGCAGCCAAGCAATAGCGGGGGGGAACAATGAGCAGTTCTTC. It yields the protein CASSQAIAGGNNEQFF.

This chain uses TRBV30 with TRBJ1-2; no clear D gene. Looked up from germline, CDR1 is GTSNPN and CDR2 is SVGIG (reference sequence). The CDR3 contains 14 residues. Trimming removed 2 bases from V and 0 bases from J, with 10 bases in between. The CDR3 DNA is TGTGCCTGGAGTCTCGGGATGTCTAACTATGGCTACACCTTC. Protein: CAWSLGMSNYGYTF. The full variable domain, rest sourced from reference TRBV30 and TRBJ1-2, is SQTIHQWPATLVQPVGSPLSLECTVEGTSNPNLYWYRQAAGRGLQLLFYSVGIGQISSEVPQNLSASRPQDRQFILSSKKLLLSDSGFYLCAWSLGMSNYGYTFGSGTRLTVV.

The rearrangement joins TRBV19 to TRBJ2-7, with TRBD1 matching 8 bases. The CDR3 covers 12 residues. Germline V gene data show CDR1 as LNHDA and CDR2 as SQIVND (reference sequence). V was clipped by 6 bases and J by 3 bases; unmatched bases: 1. The CDR3 DNA reads as TGTGCCAGTAGCGGACAGGGCTACGAGCAGTACTTC. Its protein is CASSGQGYEQYF. Based on the CDR3 plus reference TRBV19 and TRBJ2-7, the full variable domain is DGGITQSPKYLFRKEGQNVTLSCEQNLNHDAMYWYRQDPGQGLRLIYYSQIVNDFQKGDIAEGYSVSREKKESFPLTVTSAQKNPTAFYLCASSGQGYEQYFGPGTRLTVT.

The rearrangement links TRBV7-9 to TRBJ1-2; TRBD1 aligns across 8 bases. V was clipped by 1 base and J by 0 bases; unmatched bases: 7. Germline-derived CDR1 and CDR2 are SEHNR and FQNEAQ (reference sequence). The CDR3 extends over 17 amino acids. This CDR3 reads CASSLDLAGQANYGYTF. CDR3 nucleotides: TGTGCCAGCAGCTTAGACTTGGCGGGACAGGCTAACTATGGCTACACCTTC. Using reference TRBV7-9 and TRBJ1-2 for the parts outside the CDR3, the full variable domain is DTGVSQNPRHKITKRGQNVTFRCDPISEHNRLYWYRQTLGQGPEFLTYFQNEAQLEKSRLLSDRFSAERPKGSFSTLEIQRTEQGDSAMYLCASSLDLAGQANYGYTFGSGTRLTVV.

The chain recombines TRBV11-3 with TRBJ2-7; D remains unclear. V was cut by 5 bases and J by 0 bases, with 11 bases left in between. Germline lookup yields CDR1 SGHNT and CDR2 YENEEA. CDR3 size: 14 residues. CDR3 DNA sequence: TGTGCCAGCAGCCCTCAGTCCACCTCCTACGAGCAGTACTTC. Residues: CASSPQSTSYEQYF.

This rearrangement joins TRBV19 to TRBJ2-2, with no clear D. Germline V gene sequence: CDR1 LNHDA, CDR2 SQIVND (reference sequence). The V end was cut by 3 bases, the J end by 6 bases, with 5 bases between. The CDR3 totals 12 residues. In DNA, the CDR3 is TGTGCCAGTAGTATGTACCCCGGGGAGCTGTTTTTT. Encoded protein: CASSMYPGELFF.

The chain combines TRBV11-2 with TRBJ1-5; D is undetermined. The ends were cut back, 1 base at V and 4 bases at J, with 5 bases in the middle. There are 13 residues in the CDR3. CDR1 is SGHAT, CDR2 FQNNGV, per germline. Written as DNA, the CDR3 is TGTGCCAGCAGCTTAGGCCGTAATCAGCCCCAGCATTTT. Translating gives CASSLGRNQPQHF.

The V gene is TRBV7-9, the J gene TRBJ1-6; D is possibly TRBD1 (5 bases). Trimming pared 3 bases from V and 6 bases from J, leaving 9 bases between. The CDR3 length is 14 residues. Germline V lookup: CDR1 SEHNR, CDR2 FQNEAQ (reference sequence). The chain's CDR3 is CASSFQGGNSPLHF. The CDR3 nucleotides are TGTGCCAGCAGCTTTCAGGGTGGTAATTCACCCCTCCACTTT.

The DNA for the CDR3 is TGTGCCAGCAGCTCGGGACTAGCGGGGGGCACCCAGTACTTC. This codes for CASSSGLAGGTQYF. The rearrangement joins TRBV11-3 to TRBJ2-5; 15 nucleotides agree with TRBD2. Germline-derived CDR1 and CDR2 are SGHNT and YENEEA. The CDR3 is made up of 14 amino acids. With 4 bases clipped from V and 8 bases from J, the junction kept 2 bases outside the gene matches.

The chain employs TRBV29-1 and TRBJ1-1, with 8 positions matching TRBD1. There are 13 residues in the CDR3. Losses at the gene ends were 5 bases for V and 5 bases for J; bases not matched to a gene: 7. CDR1 and CDR2 from the germline V gene are SQVTM and ANQGSEA. The CDR3 DNA reads as TGCAGCGTTCAGGGGGCTGTGGAAACTGAAGCTTTCTTT. This encodes CSVQGAVETEAFF.

The rearrangement uses TRBV7-9 and TRBJ2-1; 8 bases match TRBD2. Germline CDR1 reads SEHNR; CDR2 reads FQNEAQ (reference sequence). This CDR3 is 12 amino acids long. V lost 5 bases and J lost 9; bases outside the gene matches: 3. This CDR3 reads CASSGSGVEQFF. The CDR3 bases are TGTGCCAGCAGCGGTAGCGGGGTTGAGCAGTTCTTC.

The V call is TRBV7-6, the J call TRBJ1-1; D might be TRBD1 (6 bases). This CDR3 has 16 residues. CDR1 is SGHVS and CDR2 is FNYEAQ in the germline V gene. Trimming pared 5 bases from V and 0 bases from J, leaving 16 bases between. This chain's CDR3 is CASSRMGGQVNTEAFF. CDR3 nucleotides: TGTGCCAGCAGCCGCATGGGGGGGCAGGTGAACACTGAAGCTTTCTTT.

The chain combines TRBV2 with TRBJ2-4; TRBD1 is a possible D gene (6 bases). The CDR3 has 15 amino acids. Germline-derived CDR1 and CDR2 are SNHLY and FYNNEI. V dropped 8 bases and J dropped 1 base, with 15 bases sitting between them. The CDR3 spells CASGSQGIAKNIQYF. The CDR3, as DNA: TGTGCCAGCGGATCGCAGGGGATCGCCAAAAACATTCAGTACTTC.

The chain is built from TRBV5-4 and TRBJ2-3; D ambiguous. CDR3 size: 15 residues. Between the trimmed V and J ends, which lost 1 base and 3 bases, there was a span of 12 bases. In germline, CDR1 is SGHNT, CDR2 YYREEE (reference sequence). DNA for the CDR3: TGTGCCAGCAGCTTGCCACCTCTGGGGACAGATACGCAGTATTTT. Protein sequence: CASSLPPLGTDTQYF.

The chain combines TRBV5-1 with TRBJ1-4; perhaps TRBD1 as D (5 bases). There are 14 residues in the CDR3. Trimming removed 1 base at V and 7 bases at J, with 11 bases between. Germline CDR1 is SGHRS and CDR2 is YFSETQ. The CDR3 DNA sequence: TGCGCCAGCAGCTTGTCGGGGGGGAGTGAAAAACTGTTTTTT. The encoded protein is CASSLSGGSEKLFF.

The genes are TRBV5-1 and TRBJ2-1, with D perhaps TRBD1 or TRBD2 (5 bases each). Germline assignment: CDR1 SGHRS and CDR2 YFSETQ. With 3 bases removed from V and 10 bases from J, the gap between germline ends came to 14 bases. The CDR3 spans 13 residues. In DNA form, the CDR3 reads TGCGCCAGCAGCTCCGGGCCCGGGGCGGAGCAGTTCTTC. Protein: CASSSGPGAEQFF.

This chain connects TRBV28 to TRBJ2-1; TRBD2 agrees at 13 bases. This CDR3 has 16 amino acids. Germline values: CDR1 MDHEN, CDR2 SYDVKM. V was pared by 5 bases and J by 5 bases, with 6 bases of the junction left unmatched. The CDR3 DNA sequence: TGTGCCAGCAGTGCTCCCGGGACTAGCGGGGACAATGAGCAGTTCTTC. Translated, it gives CASSAPGTSGDNEQFF.

J is TRBJ1-6 and V is TRBV5-5; a weak D match, TRBD1 (6 bases). The CDR3 is 14 amino acids. Trimming cost V 0 bases and J 12 bases, with 13 bases left between them. CDR1 is SGHKS, CDR2 YYEKEE, per germline (reference sequence). The CDR3 region has the DNA TGTGCCAGCAGCTTGGATGGGGGCCGGGGACCCCTCCACTTT. This translates into CASSLDGGRGPLHF.

This clone was seen a few times. The rearrangement joins TRBV6-4 to TRBJ2-1; 7 bases are shared with TRBD2. The CDR3 is 15 amino acids. V gave up 3 bases and J gave up 0 bases; unmatched junction bases: 2. From germline, CDR1 is MRHNA and CDR2 SNTAGT. The CDR3, as DNA: TGTGCCAGCAGTGAATCGGGGGGCTCCTACAATGAGCAGTTCTTC. This translates into CASSESGGSYNEQFF.

This sequence joins TRBV5-1 and TRBJ1-2; 7 bases line up with TRBD1. Germline CDR1 and CDR2: SGHRS and YFSETQ. Trimming at V came to 4 bases and at J to 6 bases, leaving 12 bases not matched to a gene. This CDR3 contains 15 residues. The CDR3 DNA follows: TGCGCCAGCAGCCCGGCGGGCAGGGGGAGCGATGGCTACACCTTC. Protein: CASSPAGRGSDGYTF.

This clone was seen more than once but under ten times. The genes are TRBV6-5 and TRBJ2-1; D is unresolved. From germline, CDR1 is MNHEY and CDR2 SVGAGI. The CDR3 sequence is 13 residues long. Deletions cut 3 bases from V and 9 bases from J, with 12 bases between. For the CDR3, the DNA is TGTGCCAGCAGTTATAGTGGGGAAGGTGAGCAGTTCTTC. Translated, it gives CASSYSGEGEQFF.